This T cell receptor (beta chain) was captured in a study of radiation and T cells in renal cell carcinoma. Study information: Nephrectomy followed 15 Gy stereotactic body radiation by 4 weeks.

Time point denoted: blood 2 weeks post-SBRT. As for treatment: 15 Gy SBRT to primary tumor, nephrectomy 4 weeks later. Clear cell pathology was present in this patient's renal cell carcinoma. Worth noting for this clone: The antigen remains unidentified.

General observations from the study: Without pretreatment biopsies, baseline tumor clonotype presence was undetermined. In blood, top tumor clones expanded by 2 weeks, shrinking by 4.

Here immunoSEQ multiplex PCR was the method, and the copy in TCRdb shows in-frame clones only, minus some. The sample yields 100,000 to 150,000 clones, 85% to 90% seen once. The receptor was derived from a woman in her 70s with renal cell carcinoma. The sample was blood, taken from a patient whose treatment included radiotherapy and nephrectomy.

DNA of the CDR3: TGCGCCAGCAGCCAAAAACACCACGACAGTGTGCAGCCCCAGCATTTT. Translating it yields CASSQKHHDSVQPQHF. V gene TRBV4-3 combines with J gene TRBJ1-5; maybe TRBD1 (5 bases). The CDR3 loop spans 16 amino acids. Trimming stripped 2 bases from V and 7 bases from J, with 18 bases between. Germline CDR1 LGHNA, CDR2 YSLEER.